Presented here are 16 T cell receptor beta chains from one specimen sequenced in a study of blood T cells in healthy people across ages. It was with a sample-barcoded 5' primer and a J-beta primer mix that a second PCR of roughly 6 to 11 cycles was run. Using its own MiXCR run on the 5' RACE reads, TCRdb lists one record per CDR3 protein. The sample holds roughly 700,000 distinct CDR3 sequences; 25% are singletons and the top ten take 9.4%. The data were also submitted as part of a second study, on T cells of mothers and their children.

The sample comprised blood. The receptors were gathered from a boy aged 5-17 years in good health.

The gene calls are TRBV2 and TRBJ2-1; D ambiguous. The CDR3 runs to 12 residues. The V end was cut by 3 bases, the J end by 7 bases, with 7 bases between. The germline CDR1 and CDR2 sequences are SNHLY and FYNNEI. CDR3 coding DNA: TGTGCCAGCAGTGAGGGAAGTAATGAGCAGTTCTTC. Protein product: CASSEGSNEQFF.

The chain recombines TRBV12-3 or TRBV12-4 with TRBJ2-7; 7 bases match TRBD1. Losses at the gene ends were 4 bases for V and 6 bases for J; bases not matched to a gene: 6. The CDR3 is 13 residues long. The CDR3 protein is CASSYGQAGEQYF. In nucleotides, the CDR3 is TGTGCCAGCAGTTACGGACAGGCGGGCGAGCAGTACTTC.

The chain employs TRBV9 and TRBJ2-7; D remains ambiguous. V lost 0 bases and J 5 bases, leaving 12 bases between the germline ends. The CDR3 consists of 14 residues. Germline values: CDR1 SGDLS, CDR2 YYNGEE. The CDR3 DNA follows: TGTGCCAGCAGCGTAGAGGGAAACAATCACGAGCAGTACTTC. Amino acid sequence: CASSVEGNNHEQYF. Combining the CDR3 with reference TRBV9 and TRBJ2-7 gives the whole variable domain DSGVTQTPKHLITATGQRVTLRCSPRSGDLSVYWYQQSLDQGLQFLIQYYNGEERAKGNILERFSAQQFPDLHSELNLSSLELGDSALYFCASSVEGNNHEQYFGPGTRLTVT.

This clonotype was detected only a few times. The rearrangement links TRBV3-1 to TRBJ2-7, with TRBD2 matching over 15 bases. The germline CDR1 and CDR2 sequences are LGHDT and YNNKEL (reference sequence). This CDR3 region has 16 residues. J gave up 2 bases and V 3 bases, and 2 bases lay outside the gene matches. The CDR3 loop reads CASSQGLAGGPYEQYF. In nucleotides, the CDR3 is TGTGCCAGCAGCCAGGGACTAGCGGGAGGCCCCTACGAGCAGTACTTC.

The CDR3 nucleotides are TGCGGCGCGGCTAGCGGGAGGGCCGGAGATTCTGGGACCCTCAATGAGCAGTTCTTC. Its protein product is CGAASGRAGDSGTLNEQFF. This rearrangement joins TRBV29-1 to TRBJ2-1; 12 bases are a match to TRBD2. Germline-derived CDR1 and CDR2 are SQVTM and ANQGSEA. The CDR3 consists of 19 residues.

This clonotype was seen a handful of times. The CDR3 DNA sequence: TGTGCCACCACGGGACAGGGGAACAGGGTGCAGTTCTTC. Residues: CATTGQGNRVQFF. The chain joins TRBV7-2 to TRBJ2-1; the match to TRBD1 covers 10 bases. Germline values: CDR1 SGHTA, CDR2 FQGNSA. CDR3 size: 13 residues. V was pared by 10 bases and J by 12 bases, with 12 bases of the junction left unmatched.

The chain joins TRBV4-2 to TRBJ2-5, with TRBD2 as a possible D gene (7 bases). V lost 0 bases, J lost 5 bases, and 19 bases lay in between. CDR1 is LGHNA and CDR2 is YNFKEQ in the germline V gene. The CDR3 covers 17 residues. The DNA of the CDR3 is TGTGCCAGCAGCCAAGATGGAGGCGGGGGCAGCGGCGAGACCCAGTACTTC. Translated: CASSQDGGGGSGETQYF.

This clonotype showed up just a few times. The gene calls are TRBV3-1 and TRBJ2-1, with 10 bases identical to TRBD2. V lost 4 bases to trimming and J lost 2 bases; unmatched junction nucleotides: 5. The CDR3 has 16 amino acids. CDR1 is LGHDT, CDR2 YNNKEL, per germline (reference sequence). CDR3: CASSPLTSGPYNEQFF. Here the CDR3 DNA reads TGTGCCAGCAGCCCCTTGACTAGCGGGCCCTACAATGAGCAGTTCTTC.

This clonotype appeared a few times. This chain uses TRBV9 with TRBJ2-4; no definite D call. The CDR3 is 14 residues long. Looked up from germline, CDR1 is SGDLS and CDR2 is YYNGEE. V shed 3 bases and J shed 0 bases, with 7 bases lying between them. In DNA form, the CDR3 reads TGTGCCAGCAGCGACGGCCTAGCCAAAAACATTCAGTACTTC. This codes for CASSDGLAKNIQYF.

This clonotype was seen more than once but under ten times. DNA of the CDR3: TGTGCCAGCAGTGAGTTCTGGGCAAGCGGGACCCAGTACTTC. Encoded protein: CASSEFWASGTQYF. This chain links TRBV6-1 with TRBJ2-5; D might be TRBD2 (5 bases). Germline-derived CDR1 and CDR2 are MNHNS and SASEGT. The CDR3 spans 14 residues. Deletions cut 3 bases from V and 7 bases from J, with 15 bases between.

The rearrangement joins TRBV29-1 to TRBJ2-3; 7 bases match TRBD1. Losses at the gene ends were 7 bases for V and 4 bases for J; bases not matched to a gene: 8. CDR1 and CDR2 from the germline V gene are SQVTM and ANQGSEA. CDR3 length equals 13 residues. The CDR3 DNA is TGCAGCGCCTCAAGGGGGCCGTCAGATACGCAGTATTTT. Its protein is CSASRGPSDTQYF.

This rearrangement joins TRBV6-6 to TRBJ2-1; the D gene is possibly TRBD2 (6 bases). The CDR3 covers 13 residues. The germline V gene encodes CDR1 MNHNY and CDR2 SVGAGI (reference sequence). V dropped 8 bases and J dropped 0 bases, with 8 bases sitting between them. DNA of the CDR3: TGTGCCAGCCAGCGGGCCTCCTACAATGAGCAGTTCTTC. Amino acids: CASQRASYNEQFF.

This clonotype turned up a few times. This chain uses TRBV20-1 with TRBJ1-4; D gene ambiguous. The CDR3 runs to 15 residues. Trimming cost V 3 bases and J 6 bases, with 17 bases left between them. Per germline, CDR1 DFQATT and CDR2 SNEGSKA (reference sequence). The chain's CDR3 is CSAREGGRLDEKLFF. DNA of the CDR3: TGCAGTGCTAGGGAGGGAGGAAGGTTAGATGAAAAACTGTTTTTT.

This clonotype was counted only a few times. The V call is TRBV13, the J call TRBJ1-5, with unresolved D. The CDR3 is made up of 14 amino acids. The germline V gene encodes CDR1 PRHDT and CDR2 FYEKMQ (reference sequence). V dropped 5 bases and J dropped 3 bases, with 11 bases sitting between them. The CDR3 nucleotides read TGTGCCAGCAGCCGCGGGCAGCCCAATCAGCCCCAGCATTTT. Its translation: CASSRGQPNQPQHF.

This clonotype has a handful of counts. J is TRBJ2-4 and V is TRBV6-6, with a possible D match to TRBD1 (6 bases). This CDR3 has 12 amino acids. Germline V gene sequence: CDR1 MNHNY, CDR2 SVGAGI (reference sequence). V lost 7 bases and J 6 bases, leaving 10 bases between the germline ends. The CDR3 nucleotides are TGTGCCAGCATTGGGACATCAAACATTCAGTACTTC. The encoded protein is CASIGTSNIQYF.

Comment on this clonotype: A much larger clone differs from this one at a single base, so this may be a read error. The chain uses TRBV5-4 and TRBJ2-2; tentatively, D is TRBD2 (5 bases). Germline values: CDR1 SGHNT, CDR2 YYREEE (reference sequence). The CDR3 contains 12 residues. This CDR3 is CVSSRTSGELFF. The CDR3 DNA follows: TGTGTCAGCAGCCGGACTTCCGGGGAGCTGTTTTTT.